This T cell receptor beta chain was captured in a study of shared clonotypes between healthy human individuals. Study overall: Three plates each covered CD4 naive and memory; CD8 naive two, CD8 memory one.

Nashville, Tennessee was home to all donors, each a Caucasian adult. CDR3 length: 14 residues. V was clipped by 3 bases and J by 8 bases, with 16 bases between them. Per the germline V gene, CDR1 is KGHSH and CDR2 is LQKENI. Comments on this clone: Its target is unknown.

The repertoire was sequenced with immunoSEQ multiplex PCR; TCRdb's copy has only in-frame clones and lacks some. This sample has over a million clones, with around 97% found just once. General study results and limits: A handful of donors held approximately 5% of naive CD4 clonotypes in common.

The TCR sequence derives from a man younger than 45 in good health. Sample: naive CD4+ T cells sorted from blood. Subset specified: CD45RA+ positively selected. The genes are TRBV18 and TRBJ1-2; no clear D. Here the CDR3 reads CASSPGEWFGGYTF. The CDR3 DNA sequence: TGTGCCAGCTCACCCGGGGAGTGGTTCGGGGGCTACACCTTC.